This entry lists 11 T cell receptor beta chains sequenced from one sample in a study of T cells after yellow fever vaccination. MiXCR, run by TCRdb on the 5' RACE reads, gives a single entry per CDR3 protein. Here the sample spans about 510,000 distinct CDR3 sequences, 21% being singletons. This specimen was PBMCs, taken roughly 20 days after the first yellow fever vaccination. Every receptor here comes from a man younger than 30 who received the YFV17D yellow fever vaccine.

In its sample, this clonotype was seen a few times. The chain couples TRBV3-1 to TRBJ1-2; D is perhaps TRBD1 (6 bases). Germline CDR1 reads LGHDT; CDR2 reads YNNKEL (reference sequence). Trimming cost V 2 bases and J 8 bases, with 9 bases left between them. CDR3 length equals 12 residues. CDR3 bases: TGTGCCAGCAGCCAACAGGGGCACGGCTACACCTTC. This sequence encodes CASSQQGHGYTF.

This clonotype has more than one count but fewer than ten. The V call is TRBV12-3 or TRBV12-4, the J call TRBJ2-2; either TRBD1 or TRBD2 may supply D (6 bases each). The V gene lost 5 bases and the J gene lost 4 bases, with 14 bases spanning the gap. This CDR3 is built from 15 residues. The CDR3 DNA follows: TGTGCCAGCAGTCGCGCGGGACACCTCACCGGGGAGCTGTTTTTT. This encodes CASSRAGHLTGELFF.

The V call is TRBV12-5, the J call TRBJ1-1; D is undetermined. V lost 1 base to trimming and J lost 0 bases, with 12 bases between them. The CDR3 consists of 16 residues. CDR1 is LGHNT and CDR2 is FRNRAP in the germline V gene. The CDR3 bases are TGTGCTAGTGGTTTGGCCTCCTTCCGGCTGAACACTGAAGCTTTCTTT. It translates to CASGLASFRLNTEAFF.

The chain is built from TRBV6-2 or TRBV6-3 and TRBJ1-5, with D possibly being TRBD1 (5 bases). The CDR3 is 13 amino acids. CDR1 is MNHEY, CDR2 SVGEGT, per germline. Between the trimmed V and J ends, which lost 0 bases and 14 bases, there was a span of 14 bases. CDR3 amino acids: CASSYSVGGMEHF. The CDR3 DNA sequence: TGTGCCAGCAGTTACTCGGTCGGGGGTATGGAGCATTTT.

V is TRBV7-9 and J is TRBJ1-4; D remains ambiguous. The CDR3 covers 14 residues. V was pared by 3 bases and J by 2 bases, with 7 bases between. Germline V gene data show CDR1 as SEHNR and CDR2 as FQNEAQ (reference sequence). The CDR3 loop reads CASSFQVTNEKLFF. CDR3 in DNA: TGTGCCAGCAGCTTTCAGGTTACTAATGAAAAACTGTTTTTT.

The chain joins TRBV5-1 to TRBJ1-2, with a possible D match to TRBD1 (5 bases). CDR1 is SGHRS, CDR2 YFSETQ, per germline. V was pared by 0 bases and J by 8 bases, with 11 bases between. The CDR3 is 13 amino acids. The CDR3 protein is CASSLARDRGYTF. The CDR3 region has the DNA TGCGCCAGCAGCTTGGCCAGGGATAGAGGCTACACCTTC.

This clonotype turned up a few times. J is TRBJ1-1 and V is TRBV7-2, with 7 bases matching TRBD1. The CDR3 is made up of 13 amino acids. J gave up 7 bases and V 2 bases, and 4 bases lay outside the gene matches. Germline values: CDR1 SGHTA, CDR2 FQGNSA. For the CDR3, the DNA is TGTGCCAGCAGCTTAAGGGGGCTGGGTGAAGCTTTCTTT. Its protein is CASSLRGLGEAFF. The full variable domain, in which reference TRBV7-2 and TRBJ1-1 provide the parts outside the CDR3, is GAGVSQSPSNKVTEKGKDVELRCDPISGHTALYWYRQSLGQGLEFLIYFQGNSAPDKSGLPSDRFSAERTGGSVSTLTIQRTQQEDSAVYLCASSLRGLGEAFFGQGTRLTVV.

This clonotype showed up just once. This may come from a read error, since a much larger clone is one base off. The J gene is TRBJ2-1, the V gene TRBV29-1; D gene unclear. From germline, CDR1 is SQVTM and CDR2 ANQGSEA. V was pared by 2 bases and J by 2 bases, with 4 bases between. The CDR3 covers 12 residues. In DNA form, the CDR3 reads TGCAGCGTTGAAAGAACCTACAATGAGCAGTTCTTC. This encodes CSVERTYNEQFF.

The chain links TRBV30 to TRBJ2-5; D is possibly TRBD1 (5 bases). Trimming removed 0 bases from V and 5 bases from J, with 10 bases in between. This CDR3 is built from 13 residues. Per the germline V gene, CDR1 is GTSNPN and CDR2 is SVGIG (reference sequence). CDR3 coding DNA: TGTGCCTGGAGTGTAGGGGTTCGGGAGACCCAGTACTTC. Translated, it gives CAWSVGVRETQYF.

The genes are TRBV29-1 and TRBJ2-3; tentative D call: TRBD1 (5 bases). Deletions cut 3 bases from V and 0 bases from J, with 10 bases between. Germline loops: CDR1 SQVTM, CDR2 ANQGSEA. CDR3 length: 14 amino acids. CDR3: CSVEAGPSTDTQYF. The CDR3 bases are TGCAGCGTTGAGGCAGGGCCTAGCACAGATACGCAGTATTTT.

This clonotype has only a few counts. The rearrangement uses TRBV5-6 and TRBJ2-3; D gene uncertain. The V gene lost 0 bases and the J gene lost 2 bases, with 7 bases spanning the gap. This CDR3 comprises 14 residues. Germline V gene lookup returns CDR1 SGHDT and CDR2 YYEEEE. CDR3 DNA: TGTGCCAGCAGCTTGGGGTGGATCACAGATACGCAGTATTTT. This translates into CASSLGWITDTQYF.